These 29 T cell receptor beta chains were sequenced from one sample in a study of control samples from healthy donors and cancer patients (dated by TCRdb to between 2020 and 2021). The library was built by means of the immunoSEQ multiplex PCR assay. TCRdb took over this immuneACCESS table, retaining in-frame rearrangements with V and J assigned. Such tables are incomplete; in checked studies, under half of the missing clones stem from an unresolved V gene, and the remainder is unexplained. The sample table lists more than 95,000 clones, 87% of them with a count of one. Clones ranked in the top ten supply 2.9% of the sample. Sequenced material: blood. These receptors were obtained from a man aged 55 to 70 in good health.

The V call is TRBV5-1, the J call TRBJ2-2; 7 bases align to TRBD1. The CDR3 loop spans 15 amino acids. Per germline, CDR1 SGHRS and CDR2 YFSETQ. With 6 bases clipped from V and 5 bases from J, the junction kept 10 bases outside the gene matches. The CDR3 DNA sequence: TGCGCCAGCATGACCGGGACAGTAGAAACCGGGGAGCTGTTTTTT. Amino acid sequence: CASMTGTVETGELFF. The whole variable domain, filled in from reference TRBV5-1 and TRBJ2-2, reads KAGVTQTPRYLIKTRGQQVTLSCSPISGHRSVSWYQQTPGQGLQFLFEYFSETQRNKGNFPGRFSGRQFSNSRSEMNVSTLELGDSALYLCASMTGTVETGELFFGEGSRLTVL.

The chain is built from TRBV7-9 and TRBJ1-1; TRBD1 might be the D (5 bases). Trimming cost V 6 bases and J 2 bases, with 13 bases left between them. The CDR3 length is 14 residues. The germline gives CDR1 SEHNR, CDR2 FQNEAQ (reference sequence). CDR3 amino acids: CASRAPRGNTEAFF. The CDR3 DNA is TGTGCCAGCAGGGCTCCAAGGGGTAACACTGAAGCTTTCTTT. The full variable domain, in which reference TRBV7-9 and TRBJ1-1 provide the parts outside the CDR3, is DTGVSQNPRHKITKRGQNVTFRCDPISEHNRLYWYRQTLGQGPEFLTYFQNEAQLEKSRLLSDRFSAERPKGSFSTLEIQRTEQGDSAMYLCASRAPRGNTEAFFGQGTRLTVV.

The CDR3 reads CASSGQIPGLAGIDTDTQYF. CDR3 bases: TGTGCCAGCAGTGGGCAAATCCCGGGACTAGCGGGGATAGACACAGATACGCAGTATTTT. The genes are TRBV6-1 and TRBJ2-3, with 13 bases that match TRBD2. Trimming cost V 4 bases and J 2 bases; bases outside gene matches: 15. The CDR3 loop spans 20 amino acids. CDR1 and CDR2 from the germline V gene are MNHNS and SASEGT.

This chain joins TRBV3-1 (or the pseudogene TRBV3-2) and TRBJ2-5; a possible D gene is TRBD2 (6 bases). The V end lost 2 bases, the J end lost 2 bases, and 12 bases lay between the germline ends. Looked up from germline, CDR1 is LGHDT and CDR2 is YNNKEL (reference sequence). The CDR3 extends over 15 amino acids. CDR3 in amino acids: CASSQQGGGQETQYF. CDR3 bases: TGTGCCAGCAGCCAACAGGGCGGAGGGCAAGAGACCCAGTACTTC.

The gene calls are TRBV6-5 and TRBJ1-2; no clear D gene. The ends were cut back, 7 bases at V and 7 bases at J, with 13 bases in the middle. The CDR3 extends over 12 amino acids. From germline, CDR1 is MNHEY and CDR2 SVGAGI. The CDR3 loop reads CASTLEYFGYTF. In DNA, the CDR3 is TGTGCCAGCACCCTCGAATATTTTGGCTACACCTTC.

The chain carries TRBV3-1 (or the pseudogene TRBV3-2) and TRBJ1-1; weak D call: TRBD1 (6 bases). The V and J ends lost 0 bases and 6 bases respectively, with 26 bases between them. The CDR3 runs to 19 residues. Germline values: CDR1 LGHDT, CDR2 YNNKEL (reference sequence). This chain's CDR3 is CASSQEFSTGSLIRPEAFF. The CDR3 region has the DNA TGTGCCAGCAGCCAAGAGTTTTCCACAGGGAGCCTTATACGCCCTGAAGCTTTCTTT.

J is TRBJ1-6 and V is TRBV4-2, with D uncertain. This CDR3 comprises 16 residues. The germline V gene encodes CDR1 LGHNA and CDR2 YNFKEQ. V lost 0 bases and J 7 bases, leaving 13 bases between the germline ends. CDR3 loop: CASSQDLSSGNSPLHF. CDR3 in DNA: TGTGCCAGCAGCCAAGATCTGAGTAGTGGCAATTCACCCCTCCACTTT.

CDR3 sequence reads: CASSASPLGGTDTQYF. As DNA, the CDR3 is TGTGCCAGCAGCGCCTCCCCTCTAGGGGGCACAGATACGCAGTATTTT. The rearrangement joins TRBV9 to TRBJ2-3, with D perhaps matching TRBD1 (5 bases). Germline lookup yields CDR1 SGDLS and CDR2 YYNGEE. This CDR3 spans 16 amino acids. Trimming stripped 3 bases from V and 1 base from J, with 15 bases between.

J is TRBJ1-5 and V is TRBV27; the D is unclear. The length of the CDR3 is 15 residues. V was cut by 5 bases and J by 5 bases, with 16 bases left in between. Germline CDR1 reads MNHEY; CDR2 reads SMNVEV (reference sequence). CDR3 in DNA: TGTGCCAGCAGTCAACGTGGTACAATGGATCAGCCCCAGCATTTT. This encodes CASSQRGTMDQPQHF.

This chain links TRBV7-2 with TRBJ1-4; D unresolved. The V gene lost 6 bases and the J gene lost 4 bases, with 15 bases spanning the gap. Germline CDR1 reads SGHTA; CDR2 reads FQGNSA. The CDR3 has 15 amino acids. DNA for the CDR3: TGTGCCAGCAGACGTGGACGTGGTAGTAATGAAAAACTGTTTTTT. The encoded protein is CASRRGRGSNEKLFF.

This clone was seen a single time. The chain couples TRBV5-6 to TRBJ1-6; D may be TRBD1 (5 bases). Trimming cost V 0 bases and J 6 bases, with 10 bases left between them. The CDR3 length is 15 residues. Germline assignment: CDR1 SGHDT and CDR2 YYEEEE. This chain's CDR3 is CASSLAEGTNSPLHF. The DNA of the CDR3 is TGTGCCAGCAGCTTGGCCGAGGGGACTAATTCACCCCTCCACTTT.

V gene TRBV18 combines with J gene TRBJ2-5; TRBD2 is a possible D gene (8 bases). CDR1 is KGHSH and CDR2 is LQKENI in the germline V gene. CDR3 size: 14 residues. The V end was cut by 6 bases, the J end by 5 bases, with 16 bases between. CDR3 residues: CASSPGLGGETQYF. The CDR3 nucleotides are TGTGCCAGCTCGCCGGGACTAGGGGGCGAGACCCAGTACTTC.

This clone was seen a few times. This chain joins TRBV6-5 and TRBJ1-1, with TRBD1 matching over 7 bases. This CDR3 contains 14 residues. Germline V gives CDR1 MNHEY, CDR2 SVGAGI. The ends lost 7 bases at V and 6 bases at J; junction bases unmatched: 11. DNA for the CDR3: TGTGCCAGCATGCCTTCAGGGGGTACCTCTGAAGCTTTCTTT. As protein: CASMPSGGTSEAFF.

The gene calls are TRBV2 and TRBJ2-7; 8 bases agree with TRBD1. The CDR3 consists of 14 residues. The V segment lost 6 bases and the J segment 0 bases; nucleotides outside the gene matches: 4. Germline V lookup: CDR1 SNHLY, CDR2 FYNNEI. The CDR3 spells CASRGQESSYEQYF. CDR3 nucleotides: TGTGCCAGCAGGGGACAGGAGAGCTCCTACGAGCAGTACTTC.

This chain connects TRBV7-6 to TRBJ2-1, with D tentatively TRBD1 (5 bases). V lost 1 base and J 12 bases, leaving 13 bases between the germline ends. Germline-derived CDR1 and CDR2 are SGHVS and FNYEAQ. CDR3 length: 13 amino acids. The CDR3 spells CASSLEQGSGQFF. CDR3 DNA sequence: TGTGCCAGCAGCTTAGAGCAGGGTTCGGGGCAGTTCTTC. Supplemented by reference TRBV7-6 and TRBJ2-1, the full variable domain reads GAGVSQSPRYKVTKRGQDVALRCDPISGHVSLYWYRQALGQGPEFLTYFNYEAQQDKSGLPNDRFSAERPEGSISTLTIQRTEQRDSAMYRCASSLEQGSGQFFGPGTRLTVL.

This chain connects TRBV4-2 to TRBJ1-2; perhaps TRBD1 as D (5 bases). Germline V gene sequence: CDR1 LGHNA, CDR2 YNFKEQ. There are 14 residues in the CDR3. V lost 0 bases and J 4 bases, leaving 9 bases between the germline ends. In DNA form, the CDR3 reads TGTGCCAGCAGCCAAGATCGGGACGGCTATGGCTACACCTTC. As protein: CASSQDRDGYGYTF.

The chain is built from TRBV28 and TRBJ2-7, with D possibly TRBD1 on 6 matching bases. The CDR3 is 15 amino acids. The ends were cut back, 3 bases at V and 0 bases at J, with 12 bases in the middle. Germline lookup yields CDR1 MDHEN and CDR2 SYDVKM. CDR3 nucleotide sequence: TGTGCCAGCAGTTTCGACAGGACCATCTCCTACGAGCAGTACTTC. It translates to CASSFDRTISYEQYF.

This clone was seen a few times. V and J are TRBV19 and TRBJ1-6, with D hard to call. CDR1 is LNHDA and CDR2 is SQIVND in the germline V gene (reference sequence). The CDR3 is 13 amino acids. V lost 7 bases and J lost 6, with 10 bases in between. Written as DNA, the CDR3 is TGTGCCAGTACTGAAACGCCTAATTCACCCCTCCACTTT. Translation gives CASTETPNSPLHF.

This rearrangement joins TRBV15 to TRBJ2-3, with 7 positions matching TRBD1. The CDR3 is made up of 17 amino acids. Losses at the gene ends were 0 bases for V and 1 base for J; bases not matched to a gene: 7. Germline V lookup: CDR1 LNHNV, CDR2 YYDKDF (reference sequence). The CDR3 here is CATSRDRTGAGTDTQYF. The CDR3 DNA reads as TGTGCCACCAGCAGAGACCGTACAGGGGCTGGCACAGATACGCAGTATTTT.

The CDR3 bases are TGTGCCAGCAGTTTAGGGGGGACAGTGCTATTCTCTGGAAACACCATATATTTT. It codes for CASSLGGTVLFSGNTIYF. The gene calls are TRBV28 and TRBJ1-3, with TRBD1 identical over 7 bases. With V trimmed by 2 bases and J by 0 bases, 10 bases remained unmatched. The CDR3 spans 18 residues. Germline CDR1 MDHEN, CDR2 SYDVKM.

The chain combines TRBV12-3 or TRBV12-4 with TRBJ2-7, with D unclear. This CDR3 spans 12 amino acids. V dropped 2 bases and J dropped 6 bases, with 8 bases sitting between them. CDR3 residues: CASSLTPREQYF. The CDR3 nucleotides read TGTGCCAGCAGTTTAACCCCTCGCGAGCAGTACTTC.

CDR3 protein: CASSSWTGNHEQYF. The CDR3, as DNA: TGTGCCAGCAGCTCGTGGACAGGTAACCACGAGCAGTACTTC. The V gene is TRBV7-9, the J gene TRBJ2-7; the match to TRBD1 covers 7 bases. Per germline, CDR1 SEHNR and CDR2 FQNEAQ (reference sequence). CDR3 length: 14 residues. J lost 5 bases, V lost 4 bases, and 8 bases had no gene match. Combining the CDR3 with reference TRBV7-9 and TRBJ2-7 gives the whole variable domain DTGVSQNPRHKITKRGQNVTFRCDPISEHNRLYWYRQTLGQGPEFLTYFQNEAQLEKSRLLSDRFSAERPKGSFSTLEIQRTEQGDSAMYLCASSSWTGNHEQYFGPGTRLTVT.

The genes are TRBV10-3 and TRBJ1-5; D ambiguous. Trimming stripped 3 bases from V and 0 bases from J, with 9 bases between. In germline, CDR1 is ENHRY, CDR2 SYGVKD. The CDR3 runs 15 residues. CDR3 protein: CAISEGPNSNQPQHF. The CDR3 DNA reads as TGTGCCATCAGTGAAGGACCGAATAGCAATCAGCCCCAGCATTTT.

This chain links TRBV6-5 with TRBJ1-2; weak D call: TRBD1 (6 bases). The CDR3 is made up of 13 amino acids. CDR1 is MNHEY, CDR2 SVGAGI, per germline. Trimming cost V 6 bases and J 2 bases, with 10 bases left between them. CDR3 amino acids: CASRKQGNYGYTF. For the CDR3, the DNA is TGTGCCAGCAGGAAACAGGGAAACTATGGCTACACCTTC.

The rearrangement joins TRBV5-8 to TRBJ1-6; D possibly corresponds to TRBD1 (6 bases). V was clipped by 3 bases and J by 0 bases, with 16 bases between them. This CDR3 has 18 amino acids. Germline V gene lookup returns CDR1 SGHTS and CDR2 YDEGEE. CDR3 coding DNA: TGTGCCAGCAGCTACGGGACATATCCAAGCTCCTATAATTCACCCCTCCACTTT. Translating it yields CASSYGTYPSSYNSPLHF.

The chain carries TRBV11-2 and TRBJ1-5; tentatively, D is TRBD1 (5 bases). Trimming stripped 0 bases from V and 7 bases from J, with 7 bases between. CDR1 SGHAT and CDR2 FQNNGV come from the germline V gene. This CDR3 region has 13 residues. The CDR3 loop is CASSLDRAQPQHF. As DNA, the CDR3 is TGTGCCAGCAGCTTAGACAGGGCCCAGCCCCAGCATTTT. The variable domain in full, with the rest retrieved from reference TRBV11-2 and TRBJ1-5, is EAGVAQSPRYKIIEKRQSVAFWCNPISGHATLYWYQQILGQGPKLLIQFQNNGVVDDSQLPKDRFSAERLKGVDSTLKIQPAKLEDSAVYLCASSLDRAQPQHFGDGTRLSIL.

The chain is built from TRBV3-1 (or the pseudogene TRBV3-2) and TRBJ1-6; 8 nucleotides agree with TRBD1. CDR3 length equals 16 residues. From germline, CDR1 is LGHDT and CDR2 YNNKEL (reference sequence). V lost 3 bases, J lost 3 bases, and 4 bases stayed unmatched. CDR3 residues: CASSHYGTGYNSPLHF. The CDR3 DNA reads as TGTGCCAGCAGCCACTATGGGACAGGCTATAATTCACCCCTCCACTTT.

The chain carries TRBV28 and TRBJ1-4, with D possibly matching TRBD1 (5 bases). Germline assignment: CDR1 MDHEN and CDR2 SYDVKM. The CDR3 runs 14 residues. V lost 4 bases, J lost 8 bases, and 14 bases lay in between. The CDR3 here is CASSSTDRDEKLFF. CDR3 in DNA: TGTGCCAGCAGTTCGACAGACCGAGACGAAAAACTGTTTTTT. Variable domain in full (rest from reference TRBV28 and TRBJ1-4): DVKVTQSSRYLVKRTGEKVFLECVQDMDHENMFWYRQDPGLGLRLIYFSYDVKMKEKGDIPEGYSVSREKKERFSLILESASTNQTSMYLCASSSTDRDEKLFFGSGTQLSVL.

The chain recombines TRBV27 with TRBJ1-6; D call uncertain. The CDR3 covers 14 residues. V was cut by 6 bases and J by 5 bases, with 11 bases left in between. Germline loops: CDR1 MNHEY, CDR2 SMNVEV (reference sequence). The CDR3 protein is CASRATGNNSPLHF. CDR3 coding DNA: TGTGCCAGCAGGGCCACCGGGAATAATTCACCCCTCCACTTT.